Described below is a single T cell receptor (beta chain) sequence and its context. This entry belongs to a study of blood T cell repertoires in COVID-19. Original processing methods: For nucleated cells, counts were estimated from reference gene primer amplification. Only in-frame clones appear in the TCRdb table, and some are missing; sequencing was by immunoSEQ multiplex PCR. That table supplies the V and J calls and clone size; D and trimming were determined from the DNA. The sample holds hundreds of thousands of clones, over 75% seen once. All enrollees were roughly 18 to 90 years old and from fewer than 25 US areas. Categorization into cohorts depended on clinical history that participants reported. The CDR3 totals 13 residues. The germline gives CDR1 LGHNT, CDR2 FRNRAP. Trimming took 1 base from V and 7 from J, leaving 10 bases between them.

J is TRBJ2-5 and V is TRBV12-5; D remains ambiguous. Sequencing was done on a sample of PBMCs or T cells enriched from blood (not recorded which). The sequence was obtained from a woman in her 30s who had recovered from COVID-19. CDR3 nucleotide sequence: TGTGCTAGTGGTTTGGAACCCCAGTTGACCCAGTACTTC. Protein product: CASGLEPQLTQYF.